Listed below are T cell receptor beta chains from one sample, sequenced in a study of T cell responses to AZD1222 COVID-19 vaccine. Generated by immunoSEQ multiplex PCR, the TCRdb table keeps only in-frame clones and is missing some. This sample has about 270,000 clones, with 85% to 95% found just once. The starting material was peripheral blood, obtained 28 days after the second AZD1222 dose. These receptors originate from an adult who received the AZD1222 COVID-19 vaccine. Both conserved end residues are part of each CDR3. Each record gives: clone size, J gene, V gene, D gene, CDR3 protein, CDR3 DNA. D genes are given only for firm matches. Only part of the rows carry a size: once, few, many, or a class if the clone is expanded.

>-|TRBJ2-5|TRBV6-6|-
CACQGHNQETQYF
TGTGCCTGCCAGGGGCACAACCAAGAGACCCAGTACTTC
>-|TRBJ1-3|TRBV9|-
CASSPGSGGGNTIYF
TGTGCCAGCTCCCCGGGGTCGGGAGGGGGAAACACCATATATTTT
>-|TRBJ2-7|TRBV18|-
CASSFTGISYEQYF
TGTGCCAGCTCATTCACAGGGATCTCCTACGAGCAGTACTTC
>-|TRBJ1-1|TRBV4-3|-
CASSKGGGATEAFF
TGCGCCAGCAGCAAGGGAGGGGGGGCGACTGAAGCTTTCTTT
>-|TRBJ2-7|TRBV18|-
CASSLRDDYEQYF
TGTGCCAGCTCACTCAGGGACGACTACGAGCAGTACTTC
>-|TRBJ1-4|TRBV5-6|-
CASSKGRLNEKLFF
TGTGCCAGCAGCAAAGGACGGCTTAATGAAAAACTGTTTTTT
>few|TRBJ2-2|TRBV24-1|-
CATTNTGELFF
TGTGCCACCACCAACACCGGGGAGCTGTTTTTT
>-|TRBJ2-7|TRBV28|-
CASKGGGPYEQYF
TGTGCCAGCAAGGGTGGGGGCCCCTACGAGCAGTACTTC
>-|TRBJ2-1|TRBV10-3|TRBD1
CAIKGQGDNEQFF
TGTGCCATCAAAGGGCAGGGGGACAATGAGCAGTTCTTC
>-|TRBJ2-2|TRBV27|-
CASSSGGWAYTGELFF
TGTGCCAGCAGTTCAGGGGGGTGGGCTTACACCGGGGAGCTGTTTTTT
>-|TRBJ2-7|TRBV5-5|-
CASSLGLVTAYNEQYF
TGTGCCAGCAGCTTGGGTCTGGTCACAGCGTATAACGAGCAGTACTTC
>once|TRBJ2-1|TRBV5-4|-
CASSLLVSNEQFF
TGTGCCAGCAGCTTACTAGTTTCTAATGAGCAGTTCTTC
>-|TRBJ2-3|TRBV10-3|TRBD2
CAISTSGSKDTQYF
TGTGCCATCAGTACTAGCGGGTCTAAAGATACGCAGTATTTT
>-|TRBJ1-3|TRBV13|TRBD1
CASSPSTGGNTIYF
TGTGCCAGCAGCCCGAGTACAGGGGGGAACACCATATATTTT
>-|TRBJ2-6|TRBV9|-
CASSVEAHIRSGANVLTF
TGTGCCAGCAGCGTAGAGGCACACATTCGCTCTGGGGCCAACGTCCTGACTTTC
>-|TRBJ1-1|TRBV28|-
CASGVARTEAFF
TGTGCCAGCGGAGTAGCTCGCACTGAAGCTTTCTTT